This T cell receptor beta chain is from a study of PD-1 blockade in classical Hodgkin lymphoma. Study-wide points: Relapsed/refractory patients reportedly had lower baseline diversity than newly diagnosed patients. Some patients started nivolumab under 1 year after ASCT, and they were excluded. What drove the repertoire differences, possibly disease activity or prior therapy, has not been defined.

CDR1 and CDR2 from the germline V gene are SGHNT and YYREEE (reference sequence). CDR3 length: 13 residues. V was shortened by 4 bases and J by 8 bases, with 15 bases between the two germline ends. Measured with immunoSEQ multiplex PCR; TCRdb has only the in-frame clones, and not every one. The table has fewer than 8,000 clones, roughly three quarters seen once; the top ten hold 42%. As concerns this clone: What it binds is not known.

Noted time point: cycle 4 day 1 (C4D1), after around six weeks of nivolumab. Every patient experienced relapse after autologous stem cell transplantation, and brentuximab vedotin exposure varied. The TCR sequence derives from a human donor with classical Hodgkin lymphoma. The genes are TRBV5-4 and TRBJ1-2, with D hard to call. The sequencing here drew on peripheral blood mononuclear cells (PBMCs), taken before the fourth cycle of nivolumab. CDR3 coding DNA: TGTGCCAGCAGCCCATCCGGTTACCCCGGCTACACCTTC. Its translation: CASSPSGYPGYTF.